These 30 T cell receptor beta chains came from one sample sequenced in a study of T cells in Graves' hyperthyroidism and ophthalmopathy. The CDR3 regions of TCR beta were amplified from RNA transcripts. During a first-round RT-PCR of the TCR CDR3, the HTBI primer set was used. A single record per CDR3 protein comes from TCRdb applying MiXCR to the multiplex PCR reads. The table has 200,000 to 250,000 distinct CDR3 sequences, about 17% seen once. The source material was blood. Source of these receptors: a middle-aged man with Graves' hyperthyroidism.

A note on this clonotype: Just one base apart from a much larger clone, this may be a read error. This chain links TRBV10-3 with TRBJ1-4; D not certain. Germline CDR1 is ENHRY and CDR2 is SYGVKD. The CDR3 has 14 residues. CDR3 amino acids: CAISESVGGEKPFF. The CDR3 DNA sequence: TGTGCCATCAGTGAGTCGGTGGGAGGTGAAAAACCGTTTTTT.

With respect to this clonotype: One base away lies a much larger clone, so this may be a sequencing read error. The chain carries TRBV28 and TRBJ1-2; 8 bases align to TRBD1. The trim removed 5 bases at V and 7 bases at J, leaving 6 bases unmatched. The CDR3 is made up of 13 amino acids. Germline CDR1 and CDR2: MDHEN and SYDVKM. The CDR3 DNA follows: TGTGCCAGCAGTCCCGGACAGGGCTGTGGCTACACCTTC. Translation: CASSPGQGCGYTF.

This clonotype was counted many times. The chain is built from TRBV28 and TRBJ2-7, with D possibly matching TRBD2 (6 bases). The CDR3 extends over 17 amino acids. V was pared by 4 bases and J by 2 bases, with 21 bases between. The V gene's germline CDR1 is MDHEN and CDR2 SYDVKM. CDR3 bases: TGTGCCAGCAGTTCTCGCAGAATCCGGGGGTCAACCTACGAGCAGTACTTC. This gives the protein CASSSRRIRGSTYEQYF.

A single count supports this clonotype. The rearrangement joins TRBV2 to TRBJ1-4; tentatively, D is TRBD1 (6 bases). The V and J ends lost 7 bases and 2 bases respectively, with 14 bases between them. Germline loops: CDR1 SNHLY, CDR2 FYNNEI. This CDR3 contains 15 residues. CDR3 in amino acids: CASTSADSTNEKLFF. For the CDR3, the DNA is TGTGCCAGCACCTCCGCGGACAGCACTAATGAAAAACTGTTTTTT.

Concerning this clonotype: The germline gene is not matched at one end of the junction; a read error may be the cause. This chain joins TRBV7-9 and TRBJ1-6; possibly TRBD1 for D (5 bases). The CDR3 is made up of 14 amino acids. In germline, CDR1 is SEHNR, CDR2 FQNEAQ (reference sequence). CDR3 nucleotides: TGTGCCTGCAGCGGGCAGGGCGCAAATTCACCCCTCCACTTT. Translation: CACSGQGANSPLHF.

This chain uses TRBV5-4 with TRBJ2-5, with D perhaps matching TRBD1 (6 bases). CDR1 SGHNT and CDR2 YYREEE come from the germline V gene (reference sequence). V was trimmed by 4 bases and J by 2 bases, leaving 15 bases between them. The CDR3 consists of 15 residues. Here the CDR3 reads CASSHQGRMQETQYF. The CDR3 DNA is TGTGCCAGCAGCCACCAGGGGCGGATGCAAGAGACCCAGTACTTC. Variable domain in full (rest from reference TRBV5-4 and TRBJ2-5): ETGVTQSPTHLIKTRGQQVTLRCSSQSGHNTVSWYQQALGQGPQFIFQYYREEENGRGNFPPRFSGLQFPNYSSELNVNALELDDSALYLCASSHQGRMQETQYFGPGTRLLVL.

This clonotype showed up just a few times. The V gene is TRBV30, the J gene TRBJ1-2; a weak D match, TRBD1 (5 bases). The V gene lost 2 bases and the J gene lost 3 bases, with 28 bases spanning the gap. CDR1 and CDR2 (germline): GTSNPN, SVGIG (reference sequence). CDR3 size: 19 residues. In DNA form, the CDR3 reads TGTGCCTGGAGTCCCCTTTGGGGGGGTCTAGGGGTATATGACTATGGCTACACCTTC. Its protein is CAWSPLWGGLGVYDYGYTF. Drawing the rest from reference TRBV30 and TRBJ1-2, the complete variable domain is SQTIHQWPATLVQPVGSPLSLECTVEGTSNPNLYWYRQAAGRGLQLLFYSVGIGQISSEVPQNLSASRPQDRQFILSSKKLLLSDSGFYLCAWSPLWGGLGVYDYGYTFGSGTRLTVV.

This clonotype occurred many times. The rearrangement links TRBV25-1 to TRBJ1-2, with D unresolved. Germline V gene data show CDR1 as MGHDK and CDR2 as SYGVNS. V was shortened by 4 bases and J by 5 bases, with 5 bases between the two germline ends. The CDR3 consists of 11 residues. The CDR3: CASSAGYGYTF. The CDR3 bases are TGTGCCAGCAGTGCGGGATATGGCTACACCTTC.

About this clonotype itself: A much more abundant neighbour one base away suggests this may be a read error. The J gene is TRBJ1-2, the V gene TRBV30; possible D gene TRBD1, 5 bases. Looked up from germline, CDR1 is GTSNPN and CDR2 is SVGIG (reference sequence). The CDR3 runs to 13 residues. Trimming took 2 bases from V and 7 from J, leaving 14 bases between them. The CDR3 reads CAWSLARGGGYTF. The CDR3 bases are TGTGCCTGGAGTTTAGCGCGGGGGGGTGGCTACACCTTC.

This clonotype was observed at least ten times. This chain joins TRBV3-1 and TRBJ1-4; D may be TRBD1 (5 bases). V lost 4 bases to trimming and J lost 7 bases, with 13 bases between them. CDR1 is LGHDT and CDR2 is YNNKEL in the germline V gene (reference sequence). The CDR3 runs to 14 residues. The CDR3 spells CASSRKGIVEKLFF. DNA for the CDR3: TGTGCCAGCAGCCGCAAGGGGATCGTTGAAAAACTGTTTTTT. Using reference TRBV3-1 and TRBJ1-4 for the parts outside the CDR3, the full variable domain is DTAVSQTPKYLVTQMGNDKSIKCEQNLGHDTMYWYKQDSKKFLKIMFSYNNKELIINETVPNRFSPKSPDKAHLNLHINSLELGDSAVYFCASSRKGIVEKLFFGSGTQLSVL.

This clonotype was recorded at least ten times. The chain joins TRBV5-5 to TRBJ1-6, with D unclear. The CDR3 contains 18 residues. Trimming left V 1 base short and J 2 bases short, with 16 bases between. Germline CDR1 and CDR2: SGHKS and YYEKEE (reference sequence). The CDR3 nucleotides are TGTGCCAGCAGCTTGTATCGGATGGGGTCGCCCTATAATTCACCCCTCCACTTT. The encoded protein is CASSLYRMGSPYNSPLHF.

For this clonotype: Sequence at one end of the junction differs from germline and may be a read error. This rearrangement joins TRBV30 to TRBJ1-3, with 9 bases aligning to TRBD1. Germline V gene data show CDR1 as GTSNPN and CDR2 as SVGIG (reference sequence). The CDR3 contains 16 residues. CDR3 coding DNA: TGTGCCTGGAGTCCCGGGGACAGGGCCCCTGGGAACACCATATATTTT. Translation: CAWSPGDRAPGNTIYF. Full variable domain (missing parts from reference TRBV30 and TRBJ1-3): SQTIHQWPATLVQPVGSPLSLECTVEGTSNPNLYWYRQAAGRGLQLLFYSVGIGQISSEVPQNLSASRPQDRQFILSSKKLLLSDSGFYLCAWSPGDRAPGNTIYFGEGSWLTVV.

This clonotype was counted many times. This chain links TRBV30 with TRBJ2-3, with 7 bases aligning to TRBD2. The V and J ends lost 4 bases and 4 bases, in that order; junction bases with no gene match: 5. The CDR3 runs 13 residues. The germline CDR1 and CDR2 sequences are GTSNPN and SVGIG (reference sequence). The CDR3 loop reads CAWTRLAPDTQYF. The CDR3 DNA is TGTGCCTGGACCAGACTAGCTCCAGATACGCAGTATTTT.

In this sample, this clonotype turned up many times. The chain links TRBV7-9 to TRBJ1-1; D possibly corresponds to TRBD1 (5 bases). V lost 5 bases to trimming and J lost 3 bases, with 13 bases between them. Germline CDR1 and CDR2: SEHNR and FQNEAQ (reference sequence). The CDR3 length is 14 residues. The CDR3 is CASSLVAGYTEAFF. CDR3 DNA: TGTGCCAGCAGCCTTGTCGCAGGGTACACTGAAGCTTTCTTT.

This chain links TRBV11-2 with TRBJ1-1, with a weak D call TRBD1 (5 bases). The CDR3 covers 15 residues. The V end lost 5 bases, the J end lost 1 base, and 14 bases lay between the germline ends. The germline V gene encodes CDR1 SGHAT and CDR2 FQNNGV. CDR3 sequence (DNA): TGTGCCAGCAGCCAAGGTGCCGGGGCGAACACTGAAGCTTTCTTT. Translating it yields CASSQGAGANTEAFF.

This clonotype has ten or more counts. The rearrangement joins TRBV20-1 to TRBJ2-2, with D tentatively TRBD2 (6 bases). V was trimmed by 5 bases and J by 2 bases, leaving 9 bases between them. CDR3 size: 13 residues. The germline V gene encodes CDR1 DFQATT and CDR2 SNEGSKA (reference sequence). CDR3 loop: CSAGGGNTGELFF. CDR3 DNA sequence: TGCAGTGCTGGGGGAGGAAACACCGGGGAGCTGTTTTTT.

This clonotype was counted ten times or more. The chain joins TRBV5-1 to TRBJ1-1; TRBD1 aligns across 10 bases. After removal of 0 bases from V and 4 bases from J, the junction contained 3 bases not matched to a gene. Germline V lookup: CDR1 SGHRS, CDR2 YFSETQ. The CDR3 loop spans 15 amino acids. The CDR3 is CASSLEWTGGTEAFF. DNA of the CDR3: TGCGCCAGCAGCTTGGAGTGGACAGGGGGCACTGAAGCTTTCTTT. Supplemented by reference TRBV5-1 and TRBJ1-1, the full variable domain reads KAGVTQTPRYLIKTRGQQVTLSCSPISGHRSVSWYQQTPGQGLQFLFEYFSETQRNKGNFPGRFSGRQFSNSRSEMNVSTLELGDSALYLCASSLEWTGGTEAFFGQGTRLTVV.

This clonotype was detected ten times or more. The rearrangement uses TRBV20-1 and TRBJ2-7; 8 positions match TRBD1. The CDR3 sequence is 14 residues long. The trim removed 4 bases at V and 1 base at J, leaving 6 bases unmatched. Germline lookup yields CDR1 DFQATT and CDR2 SNEGSKA (reference sequence). CDR3 bases: TGCAGTGCTACCCCCGGACAGGGATCCTACGAGCAGTACTTC. Translating it yields CSATPGQGSYEQYF.

This clonotype has a handful of counts. The chain joins TRBV5-6 to TRBJ2-3; TRBD1 aligns across 9 bases. Trimming at V came to 3 bases and at J to 4 bases, leaving 15 bases not matched to a gene. Germline CDR1 reads SGHDT; CDR2 reads YYEEEE. The CDR3 has 18 residues. CDR3 sequence: CASSSRTGGAPHADTQYF. CDR3 coding DNA: TGTGCCAGCAGCTCTCGAACAGGGGGCGCCCCCCACGCAGATACGCAGTATTTT.

At least ten counts were recorded for this clonotype. This chain connects TRBV28 to TRBJ2-1; TRBD1 might be the D (5 bases). Germline-derived CDR1 and CDR2 are MDHEN and SYDVKM. The V and J ends lost 5 bases and 4 bases respectively, with 15 bases between them. The CDR3 totals 15 residues. The chain's CDR3 is CASSPRPTAYNEQFF. The CDR3 DNA follows: TGTGCCAGCAGTCCCCGCCCGACAGCTTACAATGAGCAGTTCTTC.

Many counts were recorded for this clonotype. The gene calls are TRBV5-1 and TRBJ2-7; 15 nucleotides agree with TRBD2. CDR3 length equals 16 residues. The V and J ends lost 1 base and 5 bases, in that order; junction bases with no gene match: 4. Germline CDR1 is SGHRS and CDR2 is YFSETQ. The CDR3 sequence: CASSLNGLAGGDEQYF. CDR3 coding DNA: TGCGCCAGCAGCTTGAATGGACTAGCGGGGGGGGACGAGCAGTACTTC.

The J gene is TRBJ1-6, the V gene TRBV6-1; tentative D call: TRBD1 (6 bases). The CDR3 is 15 amino acids. V lost 6 bases to trimming and J lost 9 bases, with 18 bases between them. Germline V gene lookup returns CDR1 MNHNS and CDR2 SASEGT. CDR3 bases: TGTGCCAGCAGACGTGACAGGTCAACCTCTTCACCCCTCCACTTT. Protein: CASRRDRSTSSPLHF.

This clonotype has ten or more counts. J is TRBJ2-5 and V is TRBV19; D call uncertain. The CDR3 loop spans 15 amino acids. Trimming shortened V by 7 bases and J by 3 bases, and 18 bases separated the two germline ends. Germline V lookup: CDR1 LNHDA, CDR2 SQIVND (reference sequence). The CDR3 nucleotides are TGTGCCAGTACCGATATCGGCGCAGCAGAAGAGACCCAGTACTTC. Its protein is CASTDIGAAEETQYF.

This clonotype was recorded many times. The chain uses TRBV27 and TRBJ2-1; D perhaps matches TRBD2 (6 bases). Between the trimmed V and J ends, which lost 3 bases and 4 bases, there was a span of 19 bases. This CDR3 has 17 residues. Germline loops: CDR1 MNHEY, CDR2 SMNVEV (reference sequence). In DNA form, the CDR3 reads TGTGCCAGCAGTTTTGGGAACTGGCGGGGACTTTACAATGAGCAGTTCTTC. This codes for CASSFGNWRGLYNEQFF.

This clonotype was counted only a few times. An end of the junction does not agree with germline; a read error may underlie this. The rearrangement uses TRBV7-7 and TRBJ2-5; D is possibly TRBD1 (5 bases). The CDR3 consists of 14 residues. CDR1 and CDR2 (germline): SSHAT, FNYEAQ (reference sequence). CDR3 nucleotide sequence: TGTGCTAGCAGCTTGGGGCGAGACCAAGAGACCCAGTACTTC. It codes for CASSLGRDQETQYF.

In its sample, this clonotype was seen many times. The rearrangement joins TRBV11-1 to TRBJ2-5; D might be TRBD1 (5 bases). The CDR3 totals 13 residues. Germline CDR1 reads SGHAT; CDR2 reads FQDESV (reference sequence). V was clipped by 4 bases and J by 5 bases, with 11 bases between them. This chain's CDR3 is CASSSTGGETQYF. CDR3 DNA: TGTGCCAGCAGCTCAACAGGTGGGGAGACCCAGTACTTC.

CDR3 residues: CATSDPTGGRGRQFF. DNA of the CDR3: TGTGCCACCAGTGACCCGACAGGGGGGCGGGGGAGGCAGTTCTTC. The chain employs TRBV24-1 and TRBJ2-1, with 9 bases that match TRBD1. V was clipped by 4 bases and J by 12 bases; unmatched bases: 12. The V gene's germline CDR1 is KGHDR and CDR2 SFDVKD. CDR3 length: 15 amino acids.

The CDR3: CASSLTGRAVPNEKLFF. The CDR3 nucleotides are TGTGCCAGCAGCTTGACAGGGAGGGCTGTGCCTAATGAAAAACTGTTTTTT. The chain links TRBV5-8 to TRBJ1-4, with TRBD1 as a possible D gene (6 bases). CDR1 SGHTS and CDR2 YDEGEE come from the germline V gene. The CDR3 is 17 amino acids. The ends were cut back, 1 base at V and 3 bases at J, with 16 bases in the middle.

This clonotype has ten or more counts. The CDR3 DNA sequence: TGCGCCAGCAGCTCACGTGGCAGCTCCTACGAGCAGTACTTC. It encodes CASSSRGSSYEQYF. This rearrangement joins TRBV5-1 to TRBJ2-7, with D uncertain. The CDR3 is made up of 14 amino acids. V lost 3 bases and J 0 bases, leaving 10 bases between the germline ends. Germline values: CDR1 SGHRS, CDR2 YFSETQ. The whole variable domain, remainder taken from reference TRBV5-1 and TRBJ2-7, is KAGVTQTPRYLIKTRGQQVTLSCSPISGHRSVSWYQQTPGQGLQFLFEYFSETQRNKGNFPGRFSGRQFSNSRSEMNVSTLELGDSALYLCASSSRGSSYEQYFGPGTRLTVT.

Many counts were recorded for this clonotype. V usage is TRBV7-8 and J usage is TRBJ2-3; 13 positions agree with TRBD2. CDR3 size: 16 residues. Germline V gene lookup returns CDR1 SGHVS and CDR2 FQNEAQ. J gave up 1 base and V 6 bases, and 4 bases lay outside the gene matches. The CDR3 DNA reads TGTGCCAGCAGTGACGGGACTAGCGGGGGCACAGATACGCAGTATTTT. Translated, it gives CASSDGTSGGTDTQYF.